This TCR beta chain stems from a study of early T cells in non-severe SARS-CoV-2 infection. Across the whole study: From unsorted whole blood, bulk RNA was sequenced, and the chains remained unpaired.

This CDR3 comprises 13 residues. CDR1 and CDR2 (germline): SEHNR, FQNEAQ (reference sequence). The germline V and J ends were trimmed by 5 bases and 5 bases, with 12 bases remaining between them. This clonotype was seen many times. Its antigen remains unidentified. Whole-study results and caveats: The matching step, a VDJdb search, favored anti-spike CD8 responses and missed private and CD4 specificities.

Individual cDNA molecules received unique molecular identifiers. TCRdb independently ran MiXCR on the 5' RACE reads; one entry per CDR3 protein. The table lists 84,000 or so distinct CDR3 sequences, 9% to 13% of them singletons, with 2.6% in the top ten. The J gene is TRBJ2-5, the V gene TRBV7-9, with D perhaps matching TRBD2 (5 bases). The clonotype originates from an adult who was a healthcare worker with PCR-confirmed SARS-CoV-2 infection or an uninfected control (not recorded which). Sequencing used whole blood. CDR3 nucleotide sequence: TGTGCCAGCAGCCCCCGCGGGCCGGAGACCCAGTACTTC. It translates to CASSPRGPETQYF.